This entry concerns a single T cell receptor beta chain. V shed 6 bases and J shed 6 bases, with 15 bases lying between them. This CDR3 spans 14 amino acids. The library labeled individual cDNA molecules by adding unique molecular identifiers to them. TCRdb ran MiXCR on the RACE reads and lists one entry per CDR3 protein. The sample contains 95,000 to 150,000 distinct CDR3 sequences, around 11% of which appear only once. Indicated time point: patch test 3, about 24 weeks after DPC sensitization. Treatment indicated: therapeutic diphenylcyclopropenone sensitization with weekly scalp DPC. The data belong to a study of human T cells and chemical hapten exposure. Across the study: The patient population, which was mostly female, had alopecia areata, totalis or universalis.

This clonotype originated in a woman between 50 and 59 years old with alopecia areata. Some clones in this sample may be carry-over from other donors' samples. The chain carries TRBV12-3 or TRBV12-4 and TRBJ1-5; possible D gene TRBD1, 5 bases. The sample consisted of whole blood, taken in connection with sensitization to the hapten diphenylcyclopropenone (DPC). The CDR3 nucleotides read TGTGCCAGCAGCGAAAGGGTGGGGGGTCAGCCCCAGCATTTT. Translation gives CASSERVGGQPQHF.